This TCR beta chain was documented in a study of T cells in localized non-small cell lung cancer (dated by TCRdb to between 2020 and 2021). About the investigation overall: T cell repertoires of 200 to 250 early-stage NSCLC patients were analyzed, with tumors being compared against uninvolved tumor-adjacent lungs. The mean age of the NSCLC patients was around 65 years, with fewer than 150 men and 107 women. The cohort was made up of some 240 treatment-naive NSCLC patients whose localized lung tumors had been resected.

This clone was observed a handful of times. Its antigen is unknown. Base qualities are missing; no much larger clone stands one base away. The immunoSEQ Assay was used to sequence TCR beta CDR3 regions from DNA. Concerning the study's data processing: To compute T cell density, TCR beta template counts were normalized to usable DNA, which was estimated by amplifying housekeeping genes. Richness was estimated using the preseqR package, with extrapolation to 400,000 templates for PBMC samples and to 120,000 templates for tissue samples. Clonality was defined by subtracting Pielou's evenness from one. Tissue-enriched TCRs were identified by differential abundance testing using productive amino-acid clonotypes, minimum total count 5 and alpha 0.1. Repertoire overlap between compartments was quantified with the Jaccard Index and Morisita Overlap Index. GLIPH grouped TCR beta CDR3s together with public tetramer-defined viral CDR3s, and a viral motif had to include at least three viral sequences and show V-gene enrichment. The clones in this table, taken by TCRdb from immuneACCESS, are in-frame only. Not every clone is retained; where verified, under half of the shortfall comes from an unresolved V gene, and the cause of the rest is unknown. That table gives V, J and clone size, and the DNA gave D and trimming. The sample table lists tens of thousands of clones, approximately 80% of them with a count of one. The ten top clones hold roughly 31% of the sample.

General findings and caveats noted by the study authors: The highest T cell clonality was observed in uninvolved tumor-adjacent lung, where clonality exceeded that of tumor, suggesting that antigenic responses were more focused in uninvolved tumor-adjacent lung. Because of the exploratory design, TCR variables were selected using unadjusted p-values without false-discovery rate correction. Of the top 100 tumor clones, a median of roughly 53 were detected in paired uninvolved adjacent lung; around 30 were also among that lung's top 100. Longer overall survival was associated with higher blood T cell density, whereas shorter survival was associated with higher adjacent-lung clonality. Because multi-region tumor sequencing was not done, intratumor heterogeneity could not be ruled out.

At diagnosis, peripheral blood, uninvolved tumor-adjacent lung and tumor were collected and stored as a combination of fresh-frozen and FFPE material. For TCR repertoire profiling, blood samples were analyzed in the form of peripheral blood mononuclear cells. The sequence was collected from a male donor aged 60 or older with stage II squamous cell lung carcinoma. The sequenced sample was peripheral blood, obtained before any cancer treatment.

The CDR3 region: CSVEEWDRVNEQFF. The nucleotide sequence reads TGCAGCGTTGAAGAGTGGGACAGGGTCAATGAGCAGTTCTTC. This chain joins TRBV29-1 to TRBJ2-1; TRBD1 agrees with 9 junctional bases. The germline V gene sets CDR1 to SQVTM and CDR2 to ANQGSEA. Ends trimmed: V by 0 bases, J by 6 bases; bases unmatched to a gene: 3. Counted from cysteine to phenylalanine, this CDR3 has 14 amino acids. Kept here is only the CDR3 DNA, which spans 42 bases and is read in frame from base 1.